Presented here are 26 T cell receptor beta chains from one specimen sequenced in a study of blood T cell repertoires in COVID-19. TCRdb's table, derived via immunoSEQ multiplex PCR, lists solely in-frame clones and lacks some. The data contain approximately 120,000 clones, about 89% of them singletons. The sample comprised peripheral blood. These receptors were obtained from a human donor with acute or convalescent COVID-19. The donor label of this sample is uncertain.

The chain has TRBV19 and TRBJ2-5; the match to TRBD1 covers 10 bases. J lost 4 bases, V lost 5 bases, and 10 bases had no gene match. The CDR3 totals 16 residues. Per germline, CDR1 LNHDA and CDR2 SQIVND (reference sequence). The CDR3 here is CASSYSGTGVRETQYF. The CDR3 DNA follows: TGTGCCAGTAGTTATTCCGGGACAGGGGTTCGAGAGACCCAGTACTTC.

The rearrangement links TRBV7-2 to TRBJ1-4, with 11 bases that match TRBD1. Germline CDR1 reads SGHTA; CDR2 reads FQGNSA. J was trimmed by 7 bases and V by 4 bases; bases with no gene match: 8. The CDR3 has 16 amino acids. Here the CDR3 reads CASSSTRDRGSEKLFF. Written as DNA, the CDR3 is TGTGCCAGCAGCTCCACCCGGGACAGGGGGAGTGAAAAACTGTTTTTT.

The CDR3 DNA sequence: TGTGCCAGCAGCTGGGCCCGGACATCCTACTACGAGCAGTACTTC. This sequence encodes CASSWARTSYYEQYF. The V and J genes are TRBV6-2 or TRBV6-3 and TRBJ2-7; TRBD1 might be the D (5 bases). The CDR3 extends over 15 amino acids. Trimming left V 6 bases short and J 3 bases short, with 18 bases between. Germline CDR1 is MNHEY and CDR2 is SVGEGT.

The chain carries TRBV3-1 (or the pseudogene TRBV3-2) and TRBJ2-2, with TRBD2 matching over 8 bases. V was pared by 4 bases and J by 1 base, with 11 bases of the junction left unmatched. In germline, CDR1 is LGHDT, CDR2 YNNKEL (reference sequence). This CDR3 is 18 amino acids long. The CDR3 sequence: CASSPTFGTRENTGELFF. Written as DNA, the CDR3 is TGTGCCAGCAGCCCCACGTTCGGGACTAGGGAGAACACCGGGGAGCTGTTTTTT.

This chain links TRBV30 with TRBJ1-5, with TRBD1 matching 7 bases. The CDR3 has 13 amino acids. Germline V gives CDR1 GTSNPN, CDR2 SVGIG (reference sequence). With V trimmed by 3 bases and J by 4 bases, 3 bases remained unmatched. This CDR3 is CAWRQGPNQPQHF. The CDR3 bases are TGTGCCTGGAGACAGGGGCCGAATCAGCCCCAGCATTTT. Looking up the rest from reference TRBV30 and TRBJ1-5 gives the full variable domain: SQTIHQWPATLVQPVGSPLSLECTVEGTSNPNLYWYRQAAGRGLQLLFYSVGIGQISSEVPQNLSASRPQDRQFILSSKKLLLSDSGFYLCAWRQGPNQPQHFGDGTRLSIL.

The chain links TRBV18 to TRBJ1-4; D is possibly TRBD1 (5 bases). Trimming shortened V by 3 bases and J by 0 bases, and 11 bases separated the two germline ends. The CDR3 is made up of 16 amino acids. Germline V gene lookup returns CDR1 KGHSH and CDR2 LQKENI. The CDR3 bases are TGTGCCAGCTCACCGGCAGGGACTACAACTAATGAAAAACTGTTTTTT. It yields the protein CASSPAGTTTNEKLFF.

The chain is built from TRBV5-1 and TRBJ2-1, with TRBD2 identical over 10 bases. CDR3 length: 17 residues. Trimming cost V 2 bases and J 4 bases; bases outside gene matches: 9. Germline V gene data show CDR1 as SGHRS and CDR2 as YFSETQ. CDR3 region: CASSLRFIAGGYNEQFF. CDR3 DNA sequence: TGCGCCAGCAGCTTACGCTTTATAGCGGGGGGATACAATGAGCAGTTCTTC. Complete variable domain (other parts from reference TRBV5-1 and TRBJ2-1): KAGVTQTPRYLIKTRGQQVTLSCSPISGHRSVSWYQQTPGQGLQFLFEYFSETQRNKGNFPGRFSGRQFSNSRSEMNVSTLELGDSALYLCASSLRFIAGGYNEQFFGPGTRLTVL.

The chain links TRBV19 to TRBJ1-5, with a tentative D call TRBD1 (6 bases). The germline CDR1 and CDR2 sequences are LNHDA and SQIVND (reference sequence). This CDR3 region has 15 residues. V was clipped by 7 bases and J by 3 bases, with 16 bases between them. This chain's CDR3 is CASNPFDRLNQPQHF. CDR3 in DNA: TGTGCCAGTAACCCCTTCGACAGGCTCAATCAGCCCCAGCATTTT.

The rearrangement uses TRBV5-4 and TRBJ2-3; 7 nucleotides line up with TRBD2. The CDR3 has 14 amino acids. Germline loops: CDR1 SGHNT, CDR2 YYREEE (reference sequence). Losses at the gene ends were 9 bases for V and 3 bases for J; bases not matched to a gene: 10. DNA for the CDR3: TGTGCCACCAAAATGGCGGGAGCTACAGATACGCAGTATTTT. Translating it yields CATKMAGATDTQYF.

The V gene is TRBV28, the J gene TRBJ1-5, with D possibly TRBD1 on 5 matching bases. CDR3 length: 12 amino acids. Trimming stripped 8 bases from V and 4 bases from J, with 9 bases between. The germline gives CDR1 MDHEN, CDR2 SYDVKM. Here the CDR3 reads CASGGGNQPQHF. The CDR3 DNA is TGTGCCAGCGGCGGGGGAAATCAGCCCCAGCATTTT.

This chain links TRBV28 with TRBJ2-7; weak D call: TRBD2 (7 bases). This CDR3 region has 12 residues. V lost 3 bases and J lost 8, with 11 bases in between. In germline, CDR1 is MDHEN, CDR2 SYDVKM. CDR3 in amino acids: CASSFGGLQQYF. The CDR3 bases are TGTGCCAGCAGTTTCGGGGGGCTCCAGCAGTACTTC.

A note on this clone: The identical CDR3 is also encoded by other nucleotide sequences in the sample. The chain recombines TRBV6-1 with TRBJ2-3; tentatively, D is TRBD2 (5 bases). Germline lookup yields CDR1 MNHNS and CDR2 SASEGT. V was shortened by 2 bases and J by 0 bases, with 9 bases between the two germline ends. This CDR3 contains 15 residues. The CDR3 DNA is TGTGCCAGCAGTGAACCGTGGACTAGCACAGATACGCAGTATTTT. As protein: CASSEPWTSTDTQYF.

The chain has TRBV5-1 and TRBJ2-3, with 12 nucleotides matching TRBD2. The V and J ends lost 0 bases and 5 bases, in that order; junction bases with no gene match: 7. This CDR3 region has 17 residues. CDR1 is SGHRS and CDR2 is YFSETQ in the germline V gene. The CDR3 coding sequence is TGCGCCAGCAGCTTGGAGGCTAGCGGGGGGGCCAAAGATACGCAGTATTTT. This encodes CASSLEASGGAKDTQYF. The variable domain in full, completed from reference TRBV5-1 and TRBJ2-3, reads KAGVTQTPRYLIKTRGQQVTLSCSPISGHRSVSWYQQTPGQGLQFLFEYFSETQRNKGNFPGRFSGRQFSNSRSEMNVSTLELGDSALYLCASSLEASGGAKDTQYFGPGTRLTVL.

CDR3 sequence (DNA): TGTGCCAGCAGCTTAAACGCAGGGGGGACTGAAGCTTTCTTT. Its protein product is CASSLNAGGTEAFF. This chain links TRBV11-3 with TRBJ1-1; 7 bases agree with TRBD1. The CDR3 is 14 amino acids. V gave up 2 bases and J gave up 5 bases; unmatched junction bases: 5. Germline values: CDR1 SGHNT, CDR2 YENEEA.

The J gene is TRBJ2-3, the V gene TRBV6-2 or TRBV6-3; TRBD1 is a possible D gene (6 bases). This CDR3 spans 14 amino acids. Trimming removed 6 bases from V and 0 bases from J, with 10 bases in between. CDR1 is MNHEY, CDR2 SVGEGT, per germline. The CDR3 sequence: CASSLQGSTDTQYF. The CDR3 DNA reads as TGTGCCAGCAGCCTCCAGGGGAGCACAGATACGCAGTATTTT.

The chain combines TRBV4-1 with TRBJ2-5; weak D call: TRBD1 (7 bases). CDR1 and CDR2 from the germline V gene are MGHRA and YSYEKL. V gave up 1 base and J gave up 5 bases, with 14 bases separating them. This CDR3 has 15 amino acids. As DNA, the CDR3 is TGCGCCAGCAGCCAAGTCCGGGCAGGGGGGGAGACCCAGTACTTC. Protein product: CASSQVRAGGETQYF.

The chain is built from TRBV4-1 and TRBJ1-5, with D perhaps TRBD1 (6 bases). CDR1 and CDR2 from the germline V gene are MGHRA and YSYEKL. The CDR3 totals 15 residues. Deletions cut 3 bases from V and 5 bases from J, with 14 bases between. The CDR3 sequence is CASSQRKDSDQPQHF. The CDR3 DNA sequence: TGCGCCAGCAGCCAGCGAAAGGACAGTGATCAGCCCCAGCATTTT.

CDR3 protein: CASSPSSGNTIYF. DNA of the CDR3: TGTGCCAGCAGCCCCAGCTCTGGAAACACCATATATTTT. The chain recombines TRBV9 with TRBJ1-3; D is uncertain. The V end was cut by 4 bases, the J end by 0 bases, with 5 bases between. The length of the CDR3 is 13 residues. Germline V gene sequence: CDR1 SGDLS, CDR2 YYNGEE.

This clone came up once. The rearrangement joins TRBV7-3 to TRBJ1-2; 8 bases match TRBD1. The CDR3 is 15 amino acids. The trim removed 5 bases at V and 5 bases at J, leaving 10 bases unmatched. CDR1 and CDR2 (germline): SGHTA, FQGTGA. The CDR3 protein is CASSPTGDNFYGYTF. The CDR3 DNA is TGTGCCAGCAGCCCGACAGGGGACAATTTTTATGGCTACACCTTC.

The chain is built from TRBV21-1 and TRBJ2-3; the D segment call TRBD2 is taken from the table without a DNA check. TRBV21-1 is designated a pseudogene. This CDR3 has 16 residues. CDR3 region: CASSKVIAGRTDTQYF. In nucleotides, the CDR3 is TGTGCCAGCAGCAAAGTCATAGCGGGCCGCACAGATACGCAGTATTTT.

V and J are TRBV10-3 and TRBJ1-1; D unresolved. V was cut by 2 bases and J by 2 bases, with 9 bases left in between. Germline CDR1 and CDR2: ENHRY and SYGVKD. The CDR3 runs to 14 residues. The CDR3 DNA is TGTGCCATCAGTGAGGACACCCCCAACACTGAAGCTTTCTTT. It is translated as CAISEDTPNTEAFF.

The chain links TRBV7-2 to TRBJ2-1; a possible D gene is TRBD2 (5 bases). The germline V and J ends were trimmed by 1 base and 4 bases, with 14 bases remaining between them. In germline, CDR1 is SGHTA, CDR2 FQGNSA. This CDR3 region has 16 residues. This CDR3 is CASSLVGSEIYNEQFF. CDR3 DNA sequence: TGTGCCAGCAGCTTAGTAGGTAGCGAGATATACAATGAGCAGTTCTTC.

The gene calls are TRBV5-1 and TRBJ1-5, with a tentative D call TRBD1 (5 bases). V lost 4 bases to trimming and J lost 6 bases, with 14 bases between them. This CDR3 has 14 residues. Germline V lookup: CDR1 SGHRS, CDR2 YFSETQ. The CDR3 bases are TGCGCCAGCAGCCTGGGGGGGGAGGGTCAGCCCCAGCATTTT. As protein: CASSLGGEGQPQHF.

V usage is TRBV6-6 and J usage is TRBJ2-3; D call uncertain. The germline V and J ends were trimmed by 5 bases and 2 bases, with 5 bases remaining between them. The CDR3 contains 12 residues. Germline V gene data show CDR1 as MNHNY and CDR2 as SVGAGI (reference sequence). For the CDR3, the DNA is TGTGCCAGCAGTCCTACCACAGATACGCAGTATTTT. This encodes CASSPTTDTQYF.

The chain joins TRBV2 to TRBJ1-5; D remains unclear. The CDR3 is 14 residues long. Deletions cut 6 bases from V and 2 bases from J, with 11 bases between. Germline CDR1 and CDR2: SNHLY and FYNNEI. The CDR3 coding sequence is TGTGCCAGCAGCACATTCGGGGGCAATCAGCCCCAGCATTTT. Amino acid sequence: CASSTFGGNQPQHF.

This clone was recorded a few times. This same CDR3 is encoded by further DNA sequences in the sample. The chain couples TRBV25-1 to TRBJ2-3, with 10 positions matching TRBD2. V gave up 4 bases and J gave up 3 bases; unmatched junction bases: 10. There are 17 residues in the CDR3. Per germline, CDR1 MGHDK and CDR2 SYGVNS. The CDR3 sequence: CASSASLGAGGTDTQYF. Here the CDR3 DNA reads TGTGCCAGCAGTGCCTCACTGGGAGCGGGAGGGACAGATACGCAGTATTTT.